This entry is about one TCR beta chain. The antigen is undetermined. The sample is drawn from a study of cytomegalovirus exposure and HLA in healthy donors. Clones were read by immunoSEQ multiplex PCR, and TCRdb kept only the in-frame ones, dropping some. The sample contains roughly 120,000 clones, roughly 89% of which appear only once. The germline V and J ends were trimmed by 7 bases and 3 bases, with 11 bases remaining between them. The length of the CDR3 is 13 residues. From germline, CDR1 is MNHNS and CDR2 SASEGT. Study observations and caveats: According to reports, the classifier identified cytomegalovirus status with high specificity and sensitivity. A subsequent analysis found that TCR clusters from the first cohort also tended to co-occur in the 90 to 150 validation repertoires, with approximately 95% of cluster scores above 0. There were around 160 TCR beta chains listed as cytomegalovirus-associated. Rarity marked most TCR sequences, yet some public TCRs occurred in many donors.

This TCR came from a man aged 25 to 40 in good health and CMV-seronegative. Material: PBMCs. The genes are TRBV6-1 and TRBJ2-3; no clear D. This CDR3 is CASISAATDTQYF. The DNA for the CDR3 is TGTGCCAGCATTTCGGCAGCGACAGATACGCAGTATTTT.